This TCR beta chain was found in a study of blood T cell repertoires in COVID-19. CDR1 is SGHNT, CDR2 YYREEE, per germline (reference sequence). The V segment lost 4 bases and the J segment 2 bases; nucleotides outside the gene matches: 3. This CDR3 region has 14 residues. Profiled with immunoSEQ multiplex PCR; TCRdb holds only in-frame clones, not every one. This table has around 140,000 clones, 85% to 90% appearing once. The sequence came from a man aged 60-69 years who had recovered from COVID-19. The genes are TRBV5-4 and TRBJ1-2, with 9 bases identical to TRBD1. Sequencing was performed on PBMCs or T cells enriched from blood (not recorded which). DNA of the CDR3: TGTGCCAGCAGCGGCGGGACAGGGAACTATGGCTACACCTTC. It translates to CASSGGTGNYGYTF.